A single T cell receptor beta chain is shown here with its context. The target antigen is unknown. The data were taken from a study of cytomegalovirus exposure and HLA in healthy donors. Study context: Inside one of the first data releases sat about 85 million unique TCRs taken from HLA-typed donors.

A multiplex PCR was run with 60 Vbeta primers and 13 Jbeta primers. Here immunoSEQ multiplex PCR was the method, and the copy in TCRdb shows in-frame clones only, minus some. Among approximately 78,000 clones listed, 65% to 85% were seen once. While unrecorded immune exposures were likely, the donors were nominally healthy when sampled. Germline values: CDR1 MNHEY, CDR2 SMNVEV (reference sequence). The V and J ends lost 5 bases and 3 bases respectively, with 5 bases between them. CDR3 length equals 12 residues. Overall study results and limits: Available immune exposure information covered CMV serostatus only. With further analysis later on, most CMV-associated TCR beta chains appeared HLA-restricted.

Sequencing was done on a sample of PBMCs. The chain carries TRBV27 and TRBJ2-1; no clear D gene. This TCR was recovered from a woman in her forties or fifties in good health and CMV-seronegative. DNA of the CDR3: TGTGCCAGCAGTCCAAACTACAATGAGCAGTTCTTC. Amino acid sequence: CASSPNYNEQFF.